This T cell receptor (beta chain) was found in a study of blood T cells in healthy people across ages. Findings and caveats of the study: Fewer expanded clones and more diversity marked long-lived versus aged donors. Correlation between TCR beta diversity and naive T cell percentage was strong. Roughly linear age-related decline in beta diversity appeared, significant by age about 40.

Combining a sample-barcoded 5' primer with a J-beta primer mix, a second PCR ran for roughly 6 to 12 cycles. TCRdb reanalysed the 5' RACE reads using MiXCR and keeps one entry per CDR3 protein. The table shows over a million distinct CDR3 sequences, with 45% occurring only once. The V and J ends lost 3 bases and 4 bases, in that order; junction bases with no gene match: 11. The CDR3 totals 16 residues. Germline CDR1 reads SGDLS; CDR2 reads YYNGEE. Worth noting for this clonotype: Its antigen is not identified.

Sequencing was carried out using blood. The V and J genes are TRBV9 and TRBJ1-2; 8 bases line up with TRBD1. The TCR comes from a woman aged 60-70 years in good health. CDR3 nucleotides: TGTGCCAGCAGCGACCTCCGGACAGGGATCGCCTATGGCTACACCTTC. Its protein product is CASSDLRTGIAYGYTF.